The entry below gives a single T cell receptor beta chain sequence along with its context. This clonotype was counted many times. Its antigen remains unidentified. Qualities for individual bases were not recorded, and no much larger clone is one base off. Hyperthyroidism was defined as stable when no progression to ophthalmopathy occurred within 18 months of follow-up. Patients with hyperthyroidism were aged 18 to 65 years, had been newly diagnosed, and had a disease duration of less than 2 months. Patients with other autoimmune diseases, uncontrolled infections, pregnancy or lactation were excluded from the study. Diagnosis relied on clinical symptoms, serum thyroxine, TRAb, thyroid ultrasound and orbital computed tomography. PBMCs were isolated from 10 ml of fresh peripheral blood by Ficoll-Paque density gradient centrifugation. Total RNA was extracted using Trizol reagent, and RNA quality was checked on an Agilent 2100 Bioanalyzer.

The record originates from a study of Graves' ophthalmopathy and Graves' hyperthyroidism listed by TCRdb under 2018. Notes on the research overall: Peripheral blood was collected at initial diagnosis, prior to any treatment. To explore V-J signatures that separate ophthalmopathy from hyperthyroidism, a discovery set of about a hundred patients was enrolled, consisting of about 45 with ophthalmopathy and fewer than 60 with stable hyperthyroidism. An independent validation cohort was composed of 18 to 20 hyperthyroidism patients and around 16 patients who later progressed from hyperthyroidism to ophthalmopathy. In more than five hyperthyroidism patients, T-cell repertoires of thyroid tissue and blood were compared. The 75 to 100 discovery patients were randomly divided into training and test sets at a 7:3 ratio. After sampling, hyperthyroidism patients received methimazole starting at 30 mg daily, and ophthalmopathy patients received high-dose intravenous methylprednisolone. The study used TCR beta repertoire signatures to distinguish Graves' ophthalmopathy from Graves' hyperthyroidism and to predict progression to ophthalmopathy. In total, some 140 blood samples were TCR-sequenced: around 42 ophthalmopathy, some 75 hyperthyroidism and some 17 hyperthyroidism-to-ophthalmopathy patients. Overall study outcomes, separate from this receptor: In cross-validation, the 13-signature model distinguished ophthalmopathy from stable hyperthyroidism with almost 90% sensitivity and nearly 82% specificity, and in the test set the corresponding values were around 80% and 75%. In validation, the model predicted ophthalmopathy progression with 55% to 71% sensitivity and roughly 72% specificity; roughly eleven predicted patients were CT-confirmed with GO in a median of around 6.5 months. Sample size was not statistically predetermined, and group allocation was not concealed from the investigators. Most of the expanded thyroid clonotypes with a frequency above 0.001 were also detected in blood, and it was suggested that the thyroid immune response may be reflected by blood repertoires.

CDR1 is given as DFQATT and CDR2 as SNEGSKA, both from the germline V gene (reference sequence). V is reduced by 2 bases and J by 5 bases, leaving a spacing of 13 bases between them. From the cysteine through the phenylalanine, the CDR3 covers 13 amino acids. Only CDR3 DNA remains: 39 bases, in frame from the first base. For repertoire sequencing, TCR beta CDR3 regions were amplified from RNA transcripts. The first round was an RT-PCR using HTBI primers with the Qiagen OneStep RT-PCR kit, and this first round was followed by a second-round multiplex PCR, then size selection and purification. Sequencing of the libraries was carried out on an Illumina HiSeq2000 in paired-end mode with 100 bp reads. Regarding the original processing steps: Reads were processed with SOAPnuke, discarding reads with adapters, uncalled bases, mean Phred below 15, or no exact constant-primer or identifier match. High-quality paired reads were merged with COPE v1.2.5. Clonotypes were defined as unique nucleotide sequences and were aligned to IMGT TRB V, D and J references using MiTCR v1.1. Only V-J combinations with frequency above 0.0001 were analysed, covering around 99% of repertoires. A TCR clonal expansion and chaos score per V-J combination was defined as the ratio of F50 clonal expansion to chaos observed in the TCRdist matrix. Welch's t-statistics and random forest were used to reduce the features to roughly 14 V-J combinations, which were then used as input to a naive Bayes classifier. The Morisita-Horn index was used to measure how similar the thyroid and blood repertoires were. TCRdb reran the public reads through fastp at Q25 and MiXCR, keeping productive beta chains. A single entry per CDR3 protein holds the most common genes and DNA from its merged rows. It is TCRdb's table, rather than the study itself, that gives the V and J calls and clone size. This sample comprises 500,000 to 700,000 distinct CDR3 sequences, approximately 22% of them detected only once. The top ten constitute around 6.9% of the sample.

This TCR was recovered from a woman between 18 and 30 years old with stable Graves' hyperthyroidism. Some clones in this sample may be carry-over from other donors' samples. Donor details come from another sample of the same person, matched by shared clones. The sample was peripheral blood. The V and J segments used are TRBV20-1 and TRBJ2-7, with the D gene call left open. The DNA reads TGCAGTGCTAGATGGGTAGGAGCCCACGAGCAGTACTTC. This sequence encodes CSARWVGAHEQYF.